The 10 T cell receptor beta chains listed next were all sequenced from one sample in a study of OX40 agonist ivuxolimab in advanced cancers. Produced via immunoSEQ multiplex PCR; TCRdb's table is partial and in-frame only. The sample records 20,000 to 25,000 clones, more than 75% being singletons. Source: CD4+ or CD8+ T cells sorted from blood, taken in a trial of the OX40 agonist ivuxolimab. Every receptor here comes from an adult with an advanced solid tumor such as melanoma, head and neck, liver or kidney cancer.

The genes are TRBV18 and TRBJ1-1, with 7 nucleotides matching TRBD1. The V segment lost 4 bases and the J segment 0 bases; nucleotides outside the gene matches: 5. The CDR3 is made up of 15 amino acids. Germline CDR1 reads KGHSH; CDR2 reads LQKENI. CDR3 loop: CASSQGQRMNTEAFF. CDR3 nucleotides: TGTGCCAGCTCACAGGGACAGCGGATGAACACTGAAGCTTTCTTT.

The V and J genes are TRBV6-5 and TRBJ2-2; TRBD2 aligns across 7 bases. Per germline, CDR1 MNHEY and CDR2 SVGAGI. The CDR3 has 15 residues. With 7 bases clipped from V and 1 base from J, the junction kept 6 bases outside the gene matches. CDR3 amino acids: CASKGKRENTGELFF. Here the CDR3 DNA reads TGTGCCAGCAAGGGGAAGCGGGAGAACACCGGGGAGCTGTTTTTT.

This clone was seen more than once but under ten times. This chain joins TRBV28 and TRBJ2-7; possible D gene TRBD2, 6 bases. V lost 4 bases and J 6 bases, leaving 13 bases between the germline ends. CDR1 is MDHEN, CDR2 SYDVKM, per germline. The CDR3 runs 13 residues. CDR3 nucleotides: TGTGCCAGCAGTTCGGAGGGTCGGGGCGAGCAGTACTTC. Protein sequence: CASSSEGRGEQYF.

The rearrangement uses TRBV5-1 and TRBJ2-5; D gene ambiguous. Germline V gives CDR1 SGHRS, CDR2 YFSETQ. Trimming pared 5 bases from V and 1 base from J, leaving 12 bases between. The CDR3 extends over 14 amino acids. Here the CDR3 reads CASRQTTAQETQYF. The CDR3 nucleotides read TGCGCCAGCAGGCAGACAACGGCCCAAGAGACCCAGTACTTC.

In this sample, this clone turned up once. The V and J genes are TRBV5-4 and TRBJ1-3; D unresolved. CDR1 is SGHNT and CDR2 is YYREEE in the germline V gene (reference sequence). V lost 3 bases and J lost 2, with 15 bases in between. CDR3 length: 16 amino acids. The CDR3 nucleotides are TGTGCCAGCAGCTCCGGACCGACGGGAGCTGGAAACACCATATATTTT. Amino acids: CASSSGPTGAGNTIYF.

The genes are TRBV11-2 and TRBJ1-6; 8 bases line up with TRBD1. This CDR3 comprises 15 residues. CDR1 and CDR2 (germline): SGHAT, FQNNGV. Losses at the gene ends were 3 bases for V and 7 bases for J; bases not matched to a gene: 5. The CDR3 bases are TGTGCCAGCAGCTTCGGACAGGGAGTAAATTCACCCCTCCACTTT. Its protein product is CASSFGQGVNSPLHF.

The chain is built from TRBV6-5 and TRBJ2-7; D assignment may be TRBD1 or TRBD2 (6 bases each). Germline CDR1 MNHEY, CDR2 SVGAGI. The CDR3 is made up of 13 amino acids. Trimming removed 3 bases from V and 3 bases from J, with 9 bases in between. In nucleotides, the CDR3 is TGTGCCAGCAGTTATAAGGGGGGCTACGAGCAGTACTTC. The encoded protein is CASSYKGGYEQYF.

This chain uses TRBV4-1 with TRBJ2-5; TRBD1 matches at 9 bases. The J call may be faulty, since TRBJ2-7 better matches the DNA end. Germline loops: CDR1 MGHRA, CDR2 YSYEKL. The CDR3 consists of 16 residues. Here the CDR3 reads CASSQLGTGYGNEQYF. In DNA, the CDR3 is TGCGCCAGCAGCCAACTCGGGACAGGGTATGGCAACGAGCAGTACTTC.

The chain uses TRBV7-2 and TRBJ2-1, with TRBD2 matching over 7 bases. Trimming took 1 base from V and 8 from J; bases not matched to a gene: 2. CDR1 and CDR2 from the germline V gene are SGHTA and FQGNSA. CDR3 size: 13 residues. CDR3 DNA sequence: TGTGCCAGCAGCTTAGGCGCGGGGGATGAGCAGTTCTTC. Translation: CASSLGAGDEQFF.

The chain recombines TRBV5-1 with TRBJ1-1; no clear D. The CDR3 runs 12 residues. V lost 0 bases and J lost 7, with 7 bases in between. Per the germline V gene, CDR1 is SGHRS and CDR2 is YFSETQ. CDR3 nucleotide sequence: TGCGCCAGCAGCTTGGACAATATTGAAGCTTTCTTT. Amino acids: CASSLDNIEAFF.